This TCR beta chain was sequenced in a study of OX40 agonist ivuxolimab in advanced cancers. General observations from the study: The mean number of expanded clones was higher in CD8+ T cells than in CD4+.

Assay: immunoSEQ multiplex PCR; the TCRdb copy retains only in-frame clones and omits some. The profile shows about 28,000 clones, approximately 86% of them singletons. A word on this clone: The antigen remains undetermined.

This CDR3 contains 14 residues. The germline CDR1 and CDR2 sequences are MNHEY and SVGAGI. This sequence joins TRBV6-5 and TRBJ2-5, with 8 nucleotides matching TRBD2. The end of the DNA aligns better with TRBJ2-7, so the J call may be wrong. This receptor was obtained from an adult with an advanced solid tumor such as melanoma, head and neck, liver or kidney cancer. This material consisted of CD4+ or CD8+ T cells sorted from blood, taken in a trial of the OX40 agonist ivuxolimab. This CDR3 reads CASSTSGYSYEQYF. The CDR3 DNA reads as TGTGCCAGCTCAACTAGCGGATACTCCTACGAGCAGTACTTC.